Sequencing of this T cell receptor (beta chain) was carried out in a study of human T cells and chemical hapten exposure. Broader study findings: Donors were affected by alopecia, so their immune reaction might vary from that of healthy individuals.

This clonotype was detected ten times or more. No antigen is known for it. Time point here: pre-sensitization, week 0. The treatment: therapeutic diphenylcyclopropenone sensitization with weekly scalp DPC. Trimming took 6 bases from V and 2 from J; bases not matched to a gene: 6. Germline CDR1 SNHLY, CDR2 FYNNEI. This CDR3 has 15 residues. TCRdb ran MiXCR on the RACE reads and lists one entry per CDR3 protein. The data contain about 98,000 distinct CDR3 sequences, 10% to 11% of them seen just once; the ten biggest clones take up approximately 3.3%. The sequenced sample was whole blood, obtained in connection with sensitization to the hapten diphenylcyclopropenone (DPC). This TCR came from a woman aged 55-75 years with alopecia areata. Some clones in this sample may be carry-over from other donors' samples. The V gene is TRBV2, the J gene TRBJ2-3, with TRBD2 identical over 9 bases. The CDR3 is CASRQGLANTDTQYF. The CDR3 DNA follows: TGTGCCAGCAGGCAAGGACTAGCGAACACAGATACGCAGTATTTT.